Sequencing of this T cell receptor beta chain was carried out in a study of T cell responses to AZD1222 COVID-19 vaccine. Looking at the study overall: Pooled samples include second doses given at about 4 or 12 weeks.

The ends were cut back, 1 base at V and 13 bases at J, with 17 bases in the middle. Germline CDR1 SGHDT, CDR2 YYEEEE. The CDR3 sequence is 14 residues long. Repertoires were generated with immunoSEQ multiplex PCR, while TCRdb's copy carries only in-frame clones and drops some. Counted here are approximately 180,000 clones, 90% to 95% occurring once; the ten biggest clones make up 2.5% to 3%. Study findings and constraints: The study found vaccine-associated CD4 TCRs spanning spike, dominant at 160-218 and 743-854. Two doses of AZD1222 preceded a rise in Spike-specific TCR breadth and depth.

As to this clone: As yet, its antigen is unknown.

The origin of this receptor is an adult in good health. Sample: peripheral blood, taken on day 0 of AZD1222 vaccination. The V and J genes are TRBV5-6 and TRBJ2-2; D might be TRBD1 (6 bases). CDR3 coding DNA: TGTGCCAGCAGCTTGAGGGGGAACACCATTACGCTGTTTTTT. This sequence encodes CASSLRGNTITLFF.